This TCR beta chain was identified during a study of T cells in Graves' hyperthyroidism and ophthalmopathy. Study-level results: Researchers found most expanded thyroid clonotypes above 0.001 in blood as well. In the analysis, a 13 V-J model separated ophthalmopathy from stable hyperthyroidism.

The TCR beta CDR3 regions underwent amplification using RNA transcripts as the source. The TCR CDR3 first-round RT-PCR relied on the HTBI primer set. TCRdb processed the multiplex PCR reads anew with MiXCR; each CDR3 protein has one entry. In the table there are roughly 500,000 distinct CDR3 sequences, approximately 44% of which are singletons. This CDR3 is built from 15 residues. CDR1 and CDR2 from the germline V gene are MGHRA and YSYEKL. V was trimmed by 9 bases and J by 2 bases, leaving 17 bases between them. Clinical symptoms, serum thyroxine, TRAb, thyroid ultrasound and orbital computed tomography established diagnosis. To note about this clonotype: Its antigen is currently unknown.

The chain recombines TRBV4-1 with TRBJ1-3; D is possibly TRBD1 (5 bases). Sequenced: peripheral blood or thyroid tissue (not recorded which). The origin of this receptor is an adult woman with Graves' disease, either hyperthyroidism or ophthalmopathy (not recorded which). The CDR3 DNA sequence: TGCGCCAGTACGCAACTCAGGGCAGCTGGAAACACCATATATTTT. Protein product: CASTQLRAAGNTIYF.